This TCR beta chain was documented in a study of CD4+ T cells in melanoma (dated by TCRdb to the early 2020s). Turning to the overall study: The study examined neoantigen-specific CD4+ T cells in human melanoma. Broad study findings and their caveats: Neoantigen-specific CD4+ T cells in melanoma were reported to have a range of differentiation states. The report described a correlation between neoantigen-specific CD4+ T cells and the function of CD8+ T cells, macrophages and B cells.

Receptors were amplified or captured by the immunoSEQ multiplex PCR assay. Sourced from immuneACCESS, this table was stored by TCRdb with only in-frame sequences that have V and J called. A share of the clones is absent; for the studies checked, an unresolved V gene accounts for under half, and the remainder has no known explanation. The sample includes some 150,000 clones, with approximately 91% observed a single time. About 1.5% of the sample is taken by the ten largest. The donors were melanoma patients. Note on this clone: What antigen it recognizes has not been identified. Base qualities are not recorded, but no much larger clone differs from it by a single base.

As encoded in the germline V gene, CDR1 is MGHRA while CDR2 is YSYEKL. The CDR3 sequence holds 17 residues, the cysteine and phenylalanine included. Only CDR3 DNA remains: 51 bases, in frame from the first base. V is pruned by 4 bases and J by 5 bases, leaving 14 bases of the junction without a gene match. The chain employs TRBV4-1 and TRBJ1-5, with 7 bases in between that match TRBD1. This receptor was obtained from a human donor with melanoma. The CDR3 region has the sequence CASSPRTRGGADQPQHF. The nucleotide sequence is TGCGCCAGCAGCCCCCGAACAAGAGGGGGCGCGGATCAGCCCCAGCATTTT.